This T cell receptor (beta chain) was recorded in a study of blood T cell repertoires in COVID-19. Study summary: Material from acute and convalescent COVID-19 was sourced from the United States, Italy and Spain. T cells, B-cell-depleted T cells, or PBMCs provided the cDNA or gDNA that served as material.

This CDR3 region has 18 residues. The V segment lost 1 base and the J segment 0 bases; nucleotides outside the gene matches: 10. CDR1 is LGHDT, CDR2 YNNKEL, per germline (reference sequence). In the source study's methods: For nucleated cells, counts were estimated from reference gene primer amplification. Repertoires were generated with immunoSEQ multiplex PCR, while TCRdb's copy carries only in-frame clones and drops some. D and trimming were read from the DNA, whereas the V and J calls and clone size are those reported in that table. Of 150,000 or so clones detected, about 85% appear once; the ten largest clones hold roughly 26%.

Sequenced material: peripheral blood. The J gene is TRBJ2-5, the V gene TRBV3-1 (or the pseudogene TRBV3-2); TRBD1 matches at 8 bases. This sequence originates from a man in his 60s with acute or convalescent COVID-19. The CDR3 bases are TGTGCCAGCAGCCAAGCTAGCCGGGACAGGCCCGACCAAGAGACCCAGTACTTC. As protein: CASSQASRDRPDQETQYF.